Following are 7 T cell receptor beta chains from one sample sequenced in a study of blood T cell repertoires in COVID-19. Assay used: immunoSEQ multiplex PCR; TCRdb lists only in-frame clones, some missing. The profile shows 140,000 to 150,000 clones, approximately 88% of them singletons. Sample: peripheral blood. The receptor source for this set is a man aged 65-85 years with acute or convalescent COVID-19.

For the CDR3, the DNA is TGTGCCAGCAGGGGGGGGGCTGGCTACACCTTC. Translation: CASRGGAGYTF. The chain links TRBV6-5 to TRBJ1-2; maybe TRBD1 (6 bases). The V gene's germline CDR1 is MNHEY and CDR2 SVGAGI. Trimming stripped 6 bases from V and 7 bases from J, with 9 bases between. This CDR3 has 11 residues.

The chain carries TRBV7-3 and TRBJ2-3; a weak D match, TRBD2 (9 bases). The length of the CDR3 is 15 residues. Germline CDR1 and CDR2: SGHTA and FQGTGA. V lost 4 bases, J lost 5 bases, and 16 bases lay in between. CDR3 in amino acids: CASSSGGGRGDTQYF. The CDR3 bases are TGTGCCAGCAGCTCAGGGGGCGGGAGGGGAGATACGCAGTATTTT.

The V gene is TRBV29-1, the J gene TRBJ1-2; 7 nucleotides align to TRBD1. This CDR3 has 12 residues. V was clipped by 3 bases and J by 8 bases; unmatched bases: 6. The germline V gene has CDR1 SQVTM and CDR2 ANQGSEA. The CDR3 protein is CSVDQGVDGYTF. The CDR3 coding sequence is TGCAGCGTTGATCAGGGGGTGGACGGCTACACCTTC.

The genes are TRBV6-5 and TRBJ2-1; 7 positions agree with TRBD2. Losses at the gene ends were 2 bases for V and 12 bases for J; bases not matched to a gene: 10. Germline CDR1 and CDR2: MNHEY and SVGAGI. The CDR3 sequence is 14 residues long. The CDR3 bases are TGTGCCAGCAGTTACAGACCGGGGGGAGGACCGCAGTTCTTC. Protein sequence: CASSYRPGGGPQFF.

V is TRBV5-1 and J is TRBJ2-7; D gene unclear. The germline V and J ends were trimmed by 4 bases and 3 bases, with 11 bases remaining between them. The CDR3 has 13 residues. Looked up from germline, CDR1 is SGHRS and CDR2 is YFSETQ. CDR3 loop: CASSPDTLYEQYF. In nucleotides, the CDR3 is TGCGCCAGCAGCCCCGACACGCTCTACGAGCAGTACTTC.

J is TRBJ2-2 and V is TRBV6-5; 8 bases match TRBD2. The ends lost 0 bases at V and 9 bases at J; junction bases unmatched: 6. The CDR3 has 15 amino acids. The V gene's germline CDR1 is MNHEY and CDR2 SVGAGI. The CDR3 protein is CASSYSPGGGWELFF. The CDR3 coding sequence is TGTGCCAGCAGTTACTCCCCCGGCGGGGGGTGGGAGCTGTTTTTT.

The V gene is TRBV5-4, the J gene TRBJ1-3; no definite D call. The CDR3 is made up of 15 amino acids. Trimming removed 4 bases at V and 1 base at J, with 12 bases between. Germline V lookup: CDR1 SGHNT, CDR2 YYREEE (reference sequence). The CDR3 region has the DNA TGTGCCAGCAGCCCCCGCACAGATTCTGGAAACACCATATATTTT. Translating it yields CASSPRTDSGNTIYF. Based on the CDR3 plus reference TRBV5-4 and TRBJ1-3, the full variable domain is ETGVTQSPTHLIKTRGQQVTLRCSSQSGHNTVSWYQQALGQGPQFIFQYYREEENGRGNFPPRFSGLQFPNYSSELNVNALELDDSALYLCASSPRTDSGNTIYFGEGSWLTVV.